The T cell receptor beta chain under discussion was sequenced for a study of shared clonotypes between healthy human individuals. Study findings and constraints: Depth of sequencing was expected to influence donor clonotype sharing.

TCRdb keeps only in-frame clones here, not all; method: immunoSEQ multiplex PCR. The table includes around 1.9 million clones, just over 90% detected once. This clone appeared once. Its target is not known. Naive CD8 cells comprised CD45RO-negative, CCR7-positively selected cells, excluding terminally differentiated effector memory CD45RA+ cells. The CDR3 length is 15 residues. Germline CDR1 is SGDLS and CDR2 is YYNGEE. V lost 4 bases and J 4 bases, leaving 15 bases between the germline ends. This TCR came from a man younger than 35 in good health. Some clones in this sample may be carry-over from other donors' samples. This rearrangement joins TRBV9 to TRBJ2-1; the D gene is possibly TRBD1 (6 bases). Sequencing used naive CD8+ T cells from PBMCs. CDR3 in DNA: TGTGCCAGCAGCCTCGCAGGGGATGGGTACAATGAGCAGTTCTTC. This translates into CASSLAGDGYNEQFF.